These 14 T cell receptor beta chains were sequenced from one sample in a study of cytomegalovirus exposure and HLA in healthy donors. A multiplex PCR was run with 60 Vbeta primers and 13 Jbeta primers. Using immunoSEQ multiplex PCR, the repertoire was profiled, and TCRdb retains in-frame clones only, with some absent. This table has 80,000 or so clones, under 70% appearing once. Sequencing was performed on PBMCs. Receptors were obtained from a woman aged 50 to 60 in good health and CMV-seropositive.

Regarding this clone: One end of the junction is discordant with germline, which a read error may explain. Other DNA sequences in the sample encode the same CDR3. The chain recombines TRBV15 with TRBJ2-5; 10 bases map to TRBD1. CDR1 is LNHNV and CDR2 is YYDKDF in the germline V gene (reference sequence). The CDR3 spans 15 residues. Here the CDR3 DNA reads TGTGCCACTAGCAGAGGACAGGGGGATCAAGAGACCCAGTACTTC. Protein sequence: CATSRGQGDQETQYF. The complete variable domain, with remaining parts taken from reference TRBV15 and TRBJ2-5, reads DAMVIQNPRYQVTQFGKPVTLSCSQTLNHNVMYWYQQKSSQAPKLLFHYYDKDFNNEADTPDNFQSRRPNTSFCFLDIRSPGLGDTAMYLCATSRGQGDQETQYFGPGTRLLVL.

The rearrangement uses TRBV5-8 and TRBJ2-1, with 11 bases matching TRBD2. V was clipped by 4 bases and J by 5 bases; unmatched bases: 5. Germline V CDR1 and CDR2: SGHTS, YDEGEE. CDR3 size: 15 residues. The chain's CDR3 is CASSAGLAANNEQFF. The DNA for the CDR3 is TGTGCCAGCAGCGCGGGACTAGCGGCGAACAATGAGCAGTTCTTC.

This chain joins TRBV28 and TRBJ1-1, with D possibly being TRBD1 (5 bases). This CDR3 region has 15 residues. Germline CDR1 is MDHEN and CDR2 is SYDVKM. The V and J ends lost 6 bases and 4 bases respectively, with 18 bases between them. The DNA of the CDR3 is TGTGCCAGCAGCCCATCATCTGGGGCGGCCACTGAAGCTTTCTTT. Its protein is CASSPSSGAATEAFF.

CDR3 in DNA: TGTGCCAGCAGTGGGGTACTAGCGGGGGGATCCTTCCAAGAGACCCAGTACTTC. This translates into CASSGVLAGGSFQETQYF. The chain has TRBV2 and TRBJ2-5; 12 bases map to TRBD2. J gave up 1 base and V 4 bases, and 10 bases lay outside the gene matches. This CDR3 has 18 residues. CDR1 is SNHLY and CDR2 is FYNNEI in the germline V gene.

The chain is built from TRBV18 and TRBJ2-5; D is uncertain. The CDR3 runs 12 residues. Germline-derived CDR1 and CDR2 are KGHSH and LQKENI. The V end lost 4 bases, the J end lost 6 bases, and 9 bases lay between the germline ends. The CDR3 is CASSRTRQTQYF. The CDR3 DNA is TGTGCCAGCTCACGAACTCGTCAGACCCAGTACTTC.

V and J are TRBV5-1 and TRBJ2-4; D gene ambiguous. This CDR3 has 14 residues. V was clipped by 0 bases and J by 8 bases, with 12 bases between them. Germline lookup yields CDR1 SGHRS and CDR2 YFSETQ. The CDR3 is CASSLGGPLDIQYF. The CDR3 DNA follows: TGCGCCAGCAGCTTGGGAGGCCCCCTAGACATTCAGTACTTC.

The chain recombines TRBV7-3 with TRBJ1-1, with D hard to call. There are 16 residues in the CDR3. Trimming took 2 bases from V and 11 from J, leaving 24 bases between them. The germline V gene encodes CDR1 SGHTA and CDR2 FQGTGA. The CDR3 loop is CASSLRSGSPTTSAFF. CDR3 in DNA: TGTGCCAGCAGCTTACGTTCGGGCAGTCCGACTACGTCGGCTTTCTTT.

The table lists this clone with a few counts. The J gene is TRBJ2-7, the V gene TRBV5-6, with 8 nucleotides matching TRBD1. After removal of 7 bases from V and 1 base from J, the junction contained 10 bases not matched to a gene. The CDR3 extends over 15 amino acids. The germline gives CDR1 SGHDT, CDR2 YYEEEE. DNA for the CDR3: TGTGCCAGCCAAGGTGGGACAGGAATATCCTACGAGCAGTACGTC. This codes for CASQGGTGISYEQYV.

The V and J genes are TRBV4-1 and TRBJ2-3, with 12 bases fitting TRBD2. V trimming: 3 bases; J trimming: 4 bases; junction bases outside the gene matches: 2. This CDR3 has 15 amino acids. The germline V gene encodes CDR1 MGHRA and CDR2 YSYEKL. The chain's CDR3 is CASSQSSGGADTQYF. The CDR3, as DNA: TGCGCCAGCAGCCAGTCTAGCGGGGGGGCAGATACGCAGTATTTT.

Only one count was recorded for this clone. The chain joins TRBV10-3 to TRBJ2-1; TRBD2 might be the D (5 bases). The V and J ends lost 0 bases and 0 bases respectively, with 9 bases between them. CDR3 length equals 16 residues. Per the germline V gene, CDR1 is ENHRY and CDR2 is SYGVKD. The CDR3 region has the DNA TGTGCCATCAGTGAGTCGATGGCGGGCTCCTACAATGAGCAGTTCTTC. It encodes CAISESMAGSYNEQFF.

The V gene is TRBV30, the J gene TRBJ1-3; 10 bases are a match to TRBD1. V trimming: 2 bases; J trimming: 0 bases; junction bases outside the gene matches: 19. Germline V CDR1 and CDR2: GTSNPN, SVGIG (reference sequence). This CDR3 spans 21 amino acids. In nucleotides, the CDR3 is TGTGCCTGGAGTTCCGGGACAGGGGACTGCCCACCTCTTTACTCTGGAAACACCATATATTTT. Amino acids: CAWSSGTGDCPPLYSGNTIYF.

V is TRBV9 and J is TRBJ2-7, with 8 nucleotides matching TRBD2. This CDR3 is 17 amino acids long. The germline CDR1 and CDR2 sequences are SGDLS and YYNGEE. The trim removed 0 bases at V and 0 bases at J, leaving 8 bases unmatched. The CDR3 loop reads CASSVARGGRSSYEQYF. For the CDR3, the DNA is TGTGCCAGCAGCGTAGCTCGGGGCGGGAGGAGCTCCTACGAGCAGTACTTC.

CDR3: CATSRDLGTALYGYTF. CDR3 coding DNA: TGTGCCACCAGCAGAGATTTGGGGACAGCGCTCTATGGCTACACCTTC. The chain recombines TRBV15 with TRBJ1-2; TRBD1 matches 7 bases. This CDR3 spans 16 amino acids. The germline V gene encodes CDR1 LNHNV and CDR2 YYDKDF (reference sequence). With V trimmed by 0 bases and J by 4 bases, 8 bases remained unmatched.

This clone was seen a single time. The junction shows a germline mismatch at one end, possibly a read error. This sample also contains other DNA sequences that code for the same CDR3. The gene calls are TRBV28 and TRBJ2-3; 7 bases align to TRBD1. CDR3 size: 15 residues. The germline CDR1 and CDR2 sequences are MDHEN and SYDVKM. The CDR3 DNA reads as TGTGCCAGTAGTTCCTCCGGGACAGCCGAATGGGCAGGTTATTTT. Its protein product is CASSSSGTAEWAGYF.